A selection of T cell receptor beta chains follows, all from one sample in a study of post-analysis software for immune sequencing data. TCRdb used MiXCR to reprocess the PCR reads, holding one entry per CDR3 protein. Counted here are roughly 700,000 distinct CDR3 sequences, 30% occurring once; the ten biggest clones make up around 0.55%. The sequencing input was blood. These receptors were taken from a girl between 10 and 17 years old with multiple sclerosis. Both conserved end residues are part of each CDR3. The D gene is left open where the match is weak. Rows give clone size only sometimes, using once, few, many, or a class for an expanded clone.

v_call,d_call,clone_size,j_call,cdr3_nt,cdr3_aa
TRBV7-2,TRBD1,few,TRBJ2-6,TGTGCCAGCAGGGGGACAGGACCCTCTGGGGCCAACGTCCTGACTTTC,CASRGTGPSGANVLTF
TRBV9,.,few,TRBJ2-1,TGTGCCAGCAGCGAGTTCAGGGTTAGCTCCTACAATGAGCAGTTCTTC,CASSEFRVSSYNEQFF
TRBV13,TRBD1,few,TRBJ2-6,TGTGCCAGCAGCCTAAGGGCAGGGGGCATCTCGGGGGCCAACGTCCTGACTTTC,CASSLRAGGISGANVLTF
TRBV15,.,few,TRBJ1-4,TGTGCCACCAGCAGAGATCGGGATGAGGGTGGTGAAAAACTGTTTTTT,CATSRDRDEGGEKLFF
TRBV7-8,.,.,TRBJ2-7,TGTGTCAGCAGCTTAGGAGTGATGGACATACACTCCTACGAGCAGTACTTC,CVSSLGVMDIHSYEQYF
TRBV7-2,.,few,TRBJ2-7,TGTGCCAGCAGCCCAGGCGGGGCGGGCGCCTACGAGCAGTACTTC,CASSPGGAGAYEQYF
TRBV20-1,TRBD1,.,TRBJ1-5,TGCAGTGCTGGGGTGACAGGGGATCAGCCCCAGCATTTT,CSAGVTGDQPQHF
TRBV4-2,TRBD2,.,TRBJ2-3,TGTGCCAGCGGCCGAACCACTAGCGGCGATACGCAGTATTTT,CASGRTTSGDTQYF
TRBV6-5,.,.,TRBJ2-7,TGTGCCAGCAGGCGGGACAGAACCTACGAGCAGTACTTC,CASRRDRTYEQYF
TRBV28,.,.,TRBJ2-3,TGTGCCAGCAGTTTATGGGCAGGGGCCACAGATACGCAGTATTTT,CASSLWAGATDTQYF
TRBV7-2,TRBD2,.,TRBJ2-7,TGTGCCAGCAGCTTAGCGCAACTAGCGGGACCTGAGCAGTACTTC,CASSLAQLAGPEQYF
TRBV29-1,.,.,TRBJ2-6,TGCAGCGTTGAGTGCACTTCTGGGGCCAACGTCCTGACTTTC,CSVECTSGANVLTF
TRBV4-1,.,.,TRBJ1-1,TGCGCCAGCAGCCAAGCTGACAGAATGAACACTGAAGCTTTCTTT,CASSQADRMNTEAFF
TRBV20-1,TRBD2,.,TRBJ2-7,TGCAGTGCTAGAGGGGAGGGGTACTACGAGCAGTACTTC,CSARGEGYYEQYF
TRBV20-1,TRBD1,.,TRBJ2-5,TGCAGTGCTCCGGACAGGGGAAGGGCCCAAGAGACCCAGTACTTC,CSAPDRGRAQETQYF
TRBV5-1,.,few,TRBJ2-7,TGCGCCAGCAGCCCCCTGGCCCGACCCTCCTACGAGCAGTACTTC,CASSPLARPSYEQYF
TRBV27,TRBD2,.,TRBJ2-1,TGTGCCAGCACCCCGACTAGCGGGGGATTTTACAATGAGCAGTTCTTC,CASTPTSGGFYNEQFF
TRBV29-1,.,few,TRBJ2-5,TGCAGCGTTGATCCGGGGCGCGGGGAGACCCAGTACTTC,CSVDPGRGETQYF
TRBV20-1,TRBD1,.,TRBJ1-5,TGCAGTGCTCTTGGACAGGGGCAGGGTCAGCCCCAGCATTTT,CSALGQGQGQPQHF
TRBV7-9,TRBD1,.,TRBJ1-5,TGTGCCAGCAGCTTATCGACAGGGAGCCAGCCCCAGCATTTT,CASSLSTGSQPQHF
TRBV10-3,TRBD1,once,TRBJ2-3,TGTGCCATCAGGGAGGACAGGGTTCAGCCCCAGTATTTT,CAIREDRVQPQYF
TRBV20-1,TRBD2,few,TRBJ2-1,TGCAGTGCTAGAGATGCGTTCGGCGGGAGGCCCTACAATGAGCAGTTCTTC,CSARDAFGGRPYNEQFF
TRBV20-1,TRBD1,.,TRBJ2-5,TGCAGTGCTAGCCCAGGGGGCAGGGAGACCCAGTACTTC,CSASPGGRETQYF
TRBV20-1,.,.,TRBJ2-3,TGCAGTGCTAGAGTCCCTCGCCTTAGCGGCAGCACAGATACGCAGTATTTT,CSARVPRLSGSTDTQYF
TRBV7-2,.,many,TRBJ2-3,TGTGCCAGCAGCTTAGTCCGGAACACAGATACGCAGTATTTT,CASSLVRNTDTQYF
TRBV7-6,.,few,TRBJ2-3,TGTGCCAGCAGCTCAACCCGGGACCACTACACAGATACGCAGTATTTT,CASSSTRDHYTDTQYF
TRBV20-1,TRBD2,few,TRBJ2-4,TGCAGTGCTAGCCGGGGGGGGGCGGACATTCAGTACTTC,CSASRGGADIQYF
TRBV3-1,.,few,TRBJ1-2,TGTGCCAGCAGCTCCCCGGGACGGATGTCCTATGGCTACACCTTC,CASSSPGRMSYGYTF
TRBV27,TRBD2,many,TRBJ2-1,TGTGCCAGCAGTTTGTGGGGCGGGGGGGCCTCATACAATGAGCAGTTCTTC,CASSLWGGGASYNEQFF
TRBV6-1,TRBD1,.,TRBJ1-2,TGTGCCAGCACCAAAGGATCCCCGGACAGGAGGACCTATGGCTACACCTTC,CASTKGSPDRRTYGYTF
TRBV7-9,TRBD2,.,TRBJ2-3,TGTGCCAGCACCATAGCGGGAGTGGCAGATACGCAGTATTTT,CASTIAGVADTQYF
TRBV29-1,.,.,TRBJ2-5,TGCAGCGTTGGGGCAGGGACAATCCAAGAGACCCAGTACTTC,CSVGAGTIQETQYF